The clone carrying this T cell receptor beta chain has a count of ten or more. Trimming cost V 4 bases and J 0 bases; bases outside gene matches: 9. The CDR3 contains 18 residues. Looked up from germline, CDR1 is SGHTA and CDR2 is FQGTGA. This entry comes from a study of T cells in Graves' hyperthyroidism and ophthalmopathy. The source material, RNA transcripts, was used to amplify TCR beta CDR3 regions. Carried out on the TCR CDR3, a first-round RT-PCR used the HTBI primer set. TCRdb called the multiplex PCR reads again in MiXCR, with one record for every CDR3 protein. The sample contains 350,000 to 400,000 distinct CDR3 sequences, about 14% of which appear only once.

V and J are TRBV7-3 and TRBJ2-1; TRBD2 aligns across 10 bases. Sequencing was carried out using blood. This TCR was sampled from a woman aged 60-75 years with Graves' hyperthyroidism. The CDR3 bases are TGTGCCAGCAGCTCCAAGACTAGCGGGTCGAGCTCCTACAATGAGCAGTTCTTC. The encoded protein is CASSSKTSGSSSYNEQFF.